What follows are 32 T cell receptor beta chains derived from one specimen sequenced in a study of T cell changes during pregnancy in multiple sclerosis. Some clones are missing from TCRdb's copy, which holds only in-frame ones; the method was immunoSEQ multiplex PCR. There are some 77,000 clones in the sample; 85% to 95% occur only once, and around 2.6% lies in the top ten. The specimen comprised peripheral blood, sampled after pregnancy. These receptor sequences come from a female donor in good health, enrolled as a control in a pregnancy study.

The CDR3 nucleotides are TGTGCCAGCAGACCCCTAGCGGGATCAGATACGCAGTATTTT. The encoded protein is CASRPLAGSDTQYF. The chain is built from TRBV28 and TRBJ2-3; 9 nucleotides line up with TRBD2. The germline CDR1 and CDR2 sequences are MDHEN and SYDVKM. With V trimmed by 6 bases and J by 4 bases, 5 bases remained unmatched. The CDR3 contains 14 residues.

The chain uses TRBV6-5 and TRBJ2-3; D might be TRBD1 (6 bases). Germline V gene sequence: CDR1 MNHEY, CDR2 SVGAGI. The CDR3 has 14 amino acids. Deletions cut 6 bases from V and 3 bases from J, with 13 bases between. The CDR3 is CASSPYRVTDTQYF. In nucleotides, the CDR3 is TGTGCCAGCAGCCCCTACAGGGTTACAGATACGCAGTATTTT.

This clone was counted only a few times. The genes are TRBV5-1 and TRBJ2-3; D is perhaps TRBD1 (6 bases). The CDR3 length is 14 residues. CDR1 SGHRS and CDR2 YFSETQ come from the germline V gene. V was trimmed by 4 bases and J by 3 bases, leaving 12 bases between them. CDR3 residues: CASSLADRTDTQYF. The CDR3 DNA reads as TGCGCCAGCAGCCTCGCCGACAGGACAGATACGCAGTATTTT.

CDR3 residues: CASSQGAVDEQYF. In DNA form, the CDR3 reads TGCGCCAGCAGCCAAGGTGCAGTTGACGAGCAGTACTTC. This chain uses TRBV4-3 with TRBJ2-7; D gene ambiguous. The V gene's germline CDR1 is LGHNA and CDR2 YSLEER. The V and J ends lost 1 base and 5 bases respectively, with 9 bases between them. The CDR3 has 13 residues.

The chain combines TRBV29-1 with TRBJ1-1, with D uncertain. This CDR3 comprises 13 residues. The germline V gene has CDR1 SQVTM and CDR2 ANQGSEA. Trimming shortened V by 1 base and J by 1 base, and 7 bases separated the two germline ends. CDR3 loop: CSVEGAGNTEAFF. The CDR3 bases are TGCAGCGTTGAAGGGGCCGGGAACACTGAAGCTTTCTTT.

The chain joins TRBV5-4 to TRBJ2-2, with 7 bases identical to TRBD2. Germline loops: CDR1 SGHNT, CDR2 YYREEE (reference sequence). J lost 8 bases, V lost 6 bases, and 16 bases had no gene match. There are 16 residues in the CDR3. CDR3 nucleotides: TGTGCCAGCAAAAAGGGTCTAGCGGAAGAGGATGGGGAGCTGTTTTTT. It specifies CASKKGLAEEDGELFF.

The chain uses TRBV29-1 and TRBJ2-5, with a tentative D call TRBD2 (7 bases). The V end was cut by 7 bases, the J end by 3 bases, with 15 bases between. Germline lookup yields CDR1 SQVTM and CDR2 ANQGSEA. CDR3 size: 13 residues. CDR3 region: CSAEGGAKETQYF. The CDR3 region has the DNA TGCAGCGCCGAAGGGGGGGCTAAAGAGACCCAGTACTTC.

CDR3 amino acids: CASSSRSGLGPDTQYF. CDR3 nucleotides: TGTGCCAGCAGTTCGAGGAGCGGCCTAGGCCCAGATACGCAGTATTTT. The chain combines TRBV28 with TRBJ2-3; D may be TRBD2 (5 bases). Trimming removed 4 bases from V and 4 bases from J, with 18 bases in between. Germline V CDR1 and CDR2: MDHEN, SYDVKM. This CDR3 has 16 residues.

The gene calls are TRBV18 and TRBJ1-2; 8 positions match TRBD1. V shed 3 bases and J 0 bases; nucleotides not matched to a gene: 3. Germline lookup yields CDR1 KGHSH and CDR2 LQKENI. The CDR3 totals 15 residues. The CDR3 sequence is CASSPGQAANYGYTF. CDR3 sequence (DNA): TGTGCCAGCTCACCGGGACAGGCCGCTAACTATGGCTACACCTTC.

The gene calls are TRBV30 and TRBJ2-5; 9 bases fit TRBD1. TRBJ2-7 explains the end of the DNA better; the J call may be wrong. Germline V gene lookup returns CDR1 GTSNPN and CDR2 SVGIG (reference sequence). The CDR3 runs 14 residues. CDR3 sequence reads: CAWIQDRGSYEQYF. CDR3 DNA: TGTGCCTGGATCCAGGACAGGGGTTCCTACGAGCAGTACTTC.

The V gene is TRBV27, the J gene TRBJ2-7, with 7 positions matching TRBD2. Per germline, CDR1 MNHEY and CDR2 SMNVEV (reference sequence). The length of the CDR3 is 19 residues. With 6 bases clipped from V and 0 bases from J, the junction kept 20 bases outside the gene matches. DNA for the CDR3: TGTGCCAGCAGGGAGCTAGCGGACCCATACCTTCCGTACTCCTACGAGCAGTACTTC. This gives the protein CASRELADPYLPYSYEQYF.

The chain joins TRBV6-5 to TRBJ2-1; 8 bases map to TRBD1. CDR1 MNHEY and CDR2 SVGAGI come from the germline V gene. V lost 7 bases to trimming and J lost 3 bases; unmatched junction nucleotides: 5. The CDR3 loop spans 14 amino acids. For the CDR3, the DNA is TGTGCCAGCAAACTCGGACAGGGCTACAATGAGCAGTTCTTC. Translation gives CASKLGQGYNEQFF.

This clone was seen only once. This chain links TRBV7-3 with TRBJ2-5; D perhaps matches TRBD1 (6 bases). The germline CDR1 and CDR2 sequences are SGHTA and FQGTGA. The CDR3 totals 13 residues. The germline V and J ends were trimmed by 4 bases and 7 bases, with 13 bases remaining between them. As DNA, the CDR3 is TGTGCCAGCAGCTCAACCCTGGACAGGACCCAGTACTTC. Protein sequence: CASSSTLDRTQYF.

The gene calls are TRBV7-8 and TRBJ1-5, with 7 nucleotides matching TRBD1. Trimming cost V 8 bases and J 2 bases; bases outside gene matches: 6. In germline, CDR1 is SGHVS, CDR2 FQNEAQ. The CDR3 totals 14 residues. CDR3 protein: CASLQGSGNQPQHF. DNA for the CDR3: TGTGCCAGCTTACAGGGGTCGGGCAATCAGCCCCAGCATTTT.

The chain carries TRBV5-4 and TRBJ2-3, with D perhaps TRBD2 (7 bases). Trimming cost V 1 base and J 4 bases, with 16 bases left between them. CDR3 length: 16 amino acids. Germline V gene data show CDR1 as SGHNT and CDR2 as YYREEE (reference sequence). The CDR3 is CASSLRRGGLSDTQYF. CDR3 bases: TGTGCCAGCAGCTTGCGGAGGGGGGGCTTATCAGATACGCAGTATTTT.

The V call is TRBV19, the J call TRBJ1-5; the match to TRBD1 covers 8 bases. The CDR3 is 16 residues long. Germline-derived CDR1 and CDR2 are LNHDA and SQIVND (reference sequence). After removal of 7 bases from V and 4 bases from J, the junction contained 12 bases not matched to a gene. DNA for the CDR3: TGTGCCAGTAAGGAGAGACGACAGGGGAATAATCAGCCCCAGCATTTT. This codes for CASKERRQGNNQPQHF. The full variable domain, in which reference TRBV19 and TRBJ1-5 provide the parts outside the CDR3, is DGGITQSPKYLFRKEGQNVTLSCEQNLNHDAMYWYRQDPGQGLRLIYYSQIVNDFQKGDIAEGYSVSREKKESFPLTVTSAQKNPTAFYLCASKERRQGNNQPQHFGDGTRLSIL.

The chain joins TRBV21-1 to TRBJ1-4; the D call in the table, TRBD1, was not verified against the DNA. TRBV21-1 is labeled a pseudogene. The CDR3 loop spans 19 amino acids. CDR3 amino acids: CASSKARQAVKPTNEKLFF. In nucleotides, the CDR3 is TGTGCCAGCAGCAAAGCTCGACAGGCCGTCAAACCAACTAATGAAAAACTGTTTTTT.

This clone turned up a few times. V and J are TRBV29-1 and TRBJ2-5; TRBD1 might be the D (5 bases). This CDR3 comprises 14 residues. Germline V gene data show CDR1 as SQVTM and CDR2 as ANQGSEA. The germline V and J ends were trimmed by 2 bases and 3 bases, with 13 bases remaining between them. CDR3 amino acids: CSVESHRTKETQYF. The CDR3 DNA follows: TGCAGCGTTGAATCTCACAGGACCAAAGAGACCCAGTACTTC.

This rearrangement joins TRBV4-2 to TRBJ2-7; 9 bases are shared with TRBD2. CDR1 LGHNA and CDR2 YNFKEQ come from the germline V gene. The length of the CDR3 is 16 residues. V trimming: 3 bases; J trimming: 1 base; junction bases outside the gene matches: 7. The chain's CDR3 is CASSQGWSGGSYEQYF. Here the CDR3 DNA reads TGTGCCAGCAGCCAGGGTTGGAGCGGGGGGTCCTACGAGCAGTACTTC.

V gene TRBV10-3 combines with J gene TRBJ1-5, with TRBD1 matching 10 bases. CDR1 and CDR2 from the germline V gene are ENHRY and SYGVKD. The junction had 4 bases not matched to a gene; V was cut back by 2 bases and J by 6 bases. This CDR3 contains 15 residues. The CDR3 nucleotides read TGTGCCATCAGTGAGGGACAGGGGGGAGGTCAGCCCCAGCATTTT. Protein sequence: CAISEGQGGGQPQHF.

The CDR3 is CASSLSTVYNEQFF. CDR3 bases: TGCGCCAGCAGCTTGTCTACGGTCTACAATGAGCAGTTCTTC. V usage is TRBV5-1 and J usage is TRBJ2-1; D uncertain. V lost 1 base to trimming and J lost 3 bases, with 8 bases between them. The V gene's germline CDR1 is SGHRS and CDR2 YFSETQ. CDR3 size: 14 residues.

This chain connects TRBV10-3 to TRBJ1-3; tentative D call: TRBD1 (5 bases). The CDR3 is 15 amino acids. V was shortened by 0 bases and J by 4 bases, with 10 bases between the two germline ends. Per the germline V gene, CDR1 is ENHRY and CDR2 is SYGVKD. The CDR3 loop is CAISESRGGGNTIYF. The CDR3 DNA follows: TGTGCCATCAGTGAGTCAAGGGGTGGAGGAAACACCATATATTTT.

The chain uses TRBV5-1 and TRBJ2-5; perhaps TRBD1 as D (5 bases). V lost 2 bases to trimming and J lost 1 base, with 9 bases between them. The CDR3 length is 14 residues. The germline V gene encodes CDR1 SGHRS and CDR2 YFSETQ. The DNA of the CDR3 is TGCGCCAGCAGCTTAGGGGCGCTCCAAGAGACCCAGTACTTC. Protein product: CASSLGALQETQYF.

The chain combines TRBV4-3 with TRBJ1-4; 9 nucleotides agree with TRBD1. Germline V gene lookup returns CDR1 LGHNA and CDR2 YSLEER. V lost 4 bases to trimming and J lost 10 bases; unmatched junction nucleotides: 4. The CDR3 consists of 13 residues. The CDR3 region has the DNA TGCGCCAGCAGCCGAGAGACAGGGGGAAAACTGTTTTTT. It codes for CASSRETGGKLFF.

V usage is TRBV29-1 and J usage is TRBJ2-5; maybe TRBD1 (5 bases). CDR1 and CDR2 (germline): SQVTM, ANQGSEA. This CDR3 has 13 residues. Trimming shortened V by 8 bases and J by 3 bases, and 16 bases separated the two germline ends. The DNA for the CDR3 is TGCAGCTCAACGGTACAGGTGGAAGAGACCCAGTACTTC. This translates into CSSTVQVEETQYF.

This chain uses TRBV30 with TRBJ2-1, with 9 bases matching TRBD1. The trim removed 2 bases at V and 3 bases at J, leaving 11 bases unmatched. This CDR3 has 17 residues. CDR1 and CDR2 (germline): GTSNPN, SVGIG (reference sequence). The CDR3 reads CAWSPPTGQGIYNEQFF. In DNA form, the CDR3 reads TGTGCCTGGAGTCCCCCGACTGGACAGGGGATCTACAATGAGCAGTTCTTC.

The J gene is TRBJ2-3, the V gene TRBV11-3, with D perhaps matching TRBD2 (5 bases). The germline V gene encodes CDR1 SGHNT and CDR2 YENEEA. The CDR3 loop spans 14 amino acids. V lost 5 bases to trimming and J lost 2 bases, with 11 bases between them. The CDR3 region is CASSRGGSTDTQYF. In DNA, the CDR3 is TGTGCCAGCAGCCGAGGCGGGTCCACAGATACGCAGTATTTT. Filled out from reference TRBV11-3 and TRBJ2-3, the complete variable domain reads EAGVVQSPRYKIIEKKQPVAFWCNPISGHNTLYWYLQNLGQGPELLIRYENEEAVDDSQLPKDRFSAERLKGVDSTLKIQPAELGDSAVYLCASSRGGSTDTQYFGPGTRLTVL.

The rearrangement uses TRBV9 and TRBJ2-1; D gene ambiguous. The CDR3 totals 15 residues. Germline loops: CDR1 SGDLS, CDR2 YYNGEE. V dropped 3 bases and J dropped 6 bases, with 16 bases sitting between them. DNA of the CDR3: TGTGCCAGCAGCGAGGCGAGGCTTCGATCCAATGAGCAGTTCTTC. Translation gives CASSEARLRSNEQFF.

V gene TRBV7-3 combines with J gene TRBJ2-1; 9 positions match TRBD1. The CDR3 contains 14 residues. CDR1 is SGHTA and CDR2 is FQGTGA in the germline V gene. V gave up 4 bases and J gave up 6 bases; unmatched junction bases: 4. The CDR3: CASSSQGALNEQFF. Here the CDR3 DNA reads TGTGCCAGCAGCTCACAGGGGGCTCTCAATGAGCAGTTCTTC.

The chain combines TRBV10-2 with TRBJ2-1; TRBD2 aligns across 11 bases. V was pared by 0 bases and J by 5 bases, with 3 bases of the junction left unmatched. Germline CDR1 and CDR2: WSHSY and SAAADI. The CDR3 has 16 amino acids. CDR3 sequence (DNA): TGCGCCAGCAGTGAGTCTAGCGGGGGGGTAAACAATGAGCAGTTCTTC. It is translated as CASSESSGGVNNEQFF.

The V and J genes are TRBV9 and TRBJ2-5; 7 bases fit TRBD1. J gave up 0 bases and V 4 bases, and 6 bases lay outside the gene matches. Germline V gene lookup returns CDR1 SGDLS and CDR2 YYNGEE. The length of the CDR3 is 15 residues. The CDR3 loop is CASSRDSMYQETQYF. CDR3 coding DNA: TGTGCCAGCAGCCGGGACAGCATGTACCAAGAGACCCAGTACTTC.

The chain links TRBV29-1 to TRBJ2-3, with unresolved D. In germline, CDR1 is SQVTM, CDR2 ANQGSEA. The CDR3 spans 11 residues. The germline V and J ends were trimmed by 5 bases and 4 bases, with 7 bases remaining between them. CDR3: CSVRSSDTQYF. Here the CDR3 DNA reads TGCAGCGTTCGTTCGTCAGATACGCAGTATTTT.